A selection of T cell receptor beta chains follows, all from one sample in a study of glioma-infiltrating T cells after dendritic cell vaccination. TCRdb's copy holds only in-frame clones and misses some; the assay was immunoSEQ multiplex PCR. The sample lists tens of thousands of clones, about four fifths occurring once. The material sequenced was blood, taken before dendritic cell vaccination. The receptors were gathered from a human donor with glioblastoma. Both conserved end residues are part of each CDR3. Each record gives: D gene, clone size, J gene, V gene, CDR3 DNA, CDR3 protein. The D gene is left open where the match is weak. Only part of the rows carry a size: once, few, many, or a class if the clone is expanded.

>.|.|TRBJ2-3|TRBV7-8
TGTGCCAGCAGCTTAGGTGGCAGGGACACAGATACGCAGTATTTT
CASSLGGRDTDTQYF
>TRBD1|.|TRBJ1-2|TRBV18
TGTGCCAGCTCACCTGTCCCGGGACAGGGGGCGCGGTATGGCTACACCTTC
CASSPVPGQGARYGYTF
>.|.|TRBJ2-2|TRBV4-2
TGTGCCAGCAGCCTTCGTACGAACACCGGGGAGCTGTTTTTT
CASSLRTNTGELFF
>TRBD2|.|TRBJ2-7|TRBV5-6
TGTGCCAGCAGCTTGGCCCAAGGACTAGCGGCGTACGAGCAGTACTTC
CASSLAQGLAAYEQYF
>.|once|TRBJ1-2|TRBV4-2
TGTGCCAGCAGCCAAGATAATACGGACTATGGCTACACCTTC
CASSQDNTDYGYTF
>.|once|TRBJ1-1|TRBV27
TGTGCCAGCAGGAGACAGGCCCGGTGGAGTGGGACTGAAGCTTTCTTT
CASRRQARWSGTEAFF
>TRBD2|.|TRBJ2-1|TRBV2
TGTGCCAGCAGCGATCAGCGGGGATCCTACAATGAGCAGTTCTTC
CASSDQRGSYNEQFF
>TRBD1|.|TRBJ1-4|TRBV7-9
TGTGCCAGCAGCTTAGGATCTCGGACAGGGGGCTTTGAAAAACTGTTTTTT
CASSLGSRTGGFEKLFF
>.|.|TRBJ1-1|TRBV5-1
TGCGCCAGCAGCTCGGGGACTGGCGGGAACACTGAAGCTTTCTTT
CASSSGTGGNTEAFF
>.|.|TRBJ1-1|TRBV7-3
TGTGCCAGCAGCTCTCGGCAGGGCAGGACGAACACTGAAGCTTTCTTT
CASSSRQGRTNTEAFF
>.|medium-sized|TRBJ1-2|TRBV5-5
TGTGCCAGCAGCGGGCTCGACAGGAACTATGGCTACACCTTC
CASSGLDRNYGYTF
>.|.|TRBJ2-5|TRBV7-7
TGTGCCAGCAGCTTATATAGGACAGCAGAAGAGACCCAGTACTTC
CASSLYRTAEETQYF
>.|few|TRBJ1-4|TRBV6-5
TGTGCCAGCAAAAACGGGGGGTTGACTAATGAAAAACTGTTTTTT
CASKNGGLTNEKLFF
>TRBD1|.|TRBJ1-4|TRBV11-2
TGTGCCAGCAGCTTACCCAAACAGGGGGTAGGTGAAAAACTGTTTTTT
CASSLPKQGVGEKLFF
>.|once|TRBJ1-1|TRBV30
TGTGCCTGGAGCGTTACCTCACGGACTGAAGCTTTCTTT
CAWSVTSRTEAFF
>TRBD1|.|TRBJ1-1|TRBV6-1
TGTGCCAGCAGTGAAGTTTATGGACAGGGCACTGAAGCTTTCTTT
CASSEVYGQGTEAFF
>.|.|TRBJ1-1|TRBV21-1
TGTGCCAGCACCCCTGAGGACAGGCCCCATCTGAACACTGAAGCTTTCTTT
CASTPEDRPHLNTEAFF
>TRBD2|.|TRBJ2-7|TRBV19
TGTGCCAGTAGCGTACTAGCGGGGGGGAACTACGAGCAGTACTTC
CASSVLAGGNYEQYF
>TRBD2|.|TRBJ2-7|TRBV25-1
TGTGCCAGCAGTGAATGGGAGGGCAGCTCCTACGAGCAGTACTTC
CASSEWEGSSYEQYF
>.|.|TRBJ2-1|TRBV23-1
TGCGCCAGCAGTCAACTTTCGGGGATGCCGAACAATGAGCAGTTCTTC
CASSQLSGMPNNEQFF
>.|.|TRBJ1-1|TRBV7-9
TGTGCCAGCAGCTTAAAGCAGAACACTGAAGCTTTCTTT
CASSLKQNTEAFF
>TRBD1|few|TRBJ2-7|TRBV5-4
TGTGCCAGCAGCGCGGACCCGGGACAGGGCTACGAGCAGTACTTC
CASSADPGQGYEQYF
>.|.|TRBJ1-2|TRBV6-1
TGTGCCAGCAGTGAAGGCGGTACTAACTATGGCTACACCTTC
CASSEGGTNYGYTF
>.|.|TRBJ2-5|TRBV14
TGTGCCAGCAGCCAAAGGGGTTTGAAGACCCAGTACTTC
CASSQRGLKTQYF
>TRBD1|.|TRBJ1-4|TRBV19
TGTGCCAGTAGTATAGCAGGACAGGGGCGCGGTGAAAAACTGTTTTTT
CASSIAGQGRGEKLFF
>TRBD1|.|TRBJ2-3|TRBV5-1
TGCGCCAGCAGCCTGGACAGGGCCCGCACAGATACGCAGTATTTT
CASSLDRARTDTQYF
>.|.|TRBJ2-2|TRBV5-5
TGTGCCAGCAGCTTTGGGACATCGTCTTCCGGGGAGCTGTTTTTT
CASSFGTSSSGELFF
>TRBD2|few|TRBJ2-1|TRBV5-1
TGCGCCAGCATGCCACTAGCGGGAGGGACCTTTAGCTCCTACAATGAGCAGTTCTTC
CASMPLAGGTFSSYNEQFF
>.|.|TRBJ1-2|TRBV19
TGTGCCAGTACCCCGATGGAGGGGACTAGTGGCTACACCTTC
CASTPMEGTSGYTF
>.|few|TRBJ2-1|TRBV7-3
TGTGCCAGCAGCGCCGTACGGCGGGAAAGCCTGGGGAACAATGAGCAGTTCTTC
CASSAVRRESLGNNEQFF
>.|.|TRBJ1-1|TRBV5-1
TGCGCCAGCAGCTTGGCCGGGGTTTTGGGCACTGAAGCTTTCTTT
CASSLAGVLGTEAFF
>TRBD1|.|TRBJ1-3|TRBV7-9
TGTGCCAGCAGCTCACAACGAACCCATAGGACAGGGGCTTCGTCCATATATTTT
CASSSQRTHRTGASSIYF
>.|.|TRBJ2-2|TRBV29-1
TGCAGCGCAGGGGTCGGCACCGGGGAGCTGTTTTTT
CSAGVGTGELFF
>TRBD1|.|TRBJ2-6|TRBV9
TGTGCCAGCAGCCCCCAGACAGGGGGTTCCCTGGGGGCCAACGTCCTGACTTTC
CASSPQTGGSLGANVLTF
>.|.|TRBJ2-2|TRBV19
TGTGCCACTCGGGACTTTTCGAACACCGGGGAGCTGTTTTTT
CATRDFSNTGELFF
>TRBD2|.|TRBJ2-1|TRBV19
TGTGCCAGTACCCCAGCGGGAGCTTACAATGAGCAGTTCTTC
CASTPAGAYNEQFF
>.|.|TRBJ1-1|TRBV5-4
TGTGCCAGCTCACATTCAACCGGGGGATTGAACACTGAAGCTTTCTTT
CASSHSTGGLNTEAFF
>TRBD1|.|TRBJ1-2|TRBV6-6
TGTGCCAGCACGATACAGGGGTACTATGGCTACACCTTC
CASTIQGYYGYTF
>TRBD2|.|TRBJ2-1|TRBV6-5
TGTGCCAGCAGTTTTGAGCGGGGGCCGAATGAGCAGTTCTTC
CASSFERGPNEQFF
>TRBD1|few|TRBJ1-2|TRBV6-1
TGTGCCAGCAGCCGGGACAGGGAGAGAGACTATGGCTACACCTTC
CASSRDRERDYGYTF
>.|.|TRBJ2-2|TRBV6-5
TGTGCCAGCAGTTACTCGGGAGCGAACACCGGGGAGCTGTTTTTT
CASSYSGANTGELFF
>TRBD2|.|TRBJ2-7|TRBV6-5
TGTGCCAGCATCTCAACTAGCGGGGGGGCCACCGAGCAGTACTTC
CASISTSGGATEQYF
>TRBD2|once|TRBJ2-2|TRBV27
TGTGCCAGCGGCTTACCGGGACTAGCGGGACGAACCGGGGAGCTGTTTTTT
CASGLPGLAGRTGELFF
>TRBD1|few|TRBJ2-7|TRBV14
TGTGCCAGCAGCCGCCACGGGACAGGGACCTACGAGCAGTACTTC
CASSRHGTGTYEQYF
>TRBD2|.|TRBJ2-1|TRBV11-1
TGTGCCAGCAGGCCTGTGGGGCTAGCGGGCTACAATGAGCAGTTCTTC
CASRPVGLAGYNEQFF
>.|.|TRBJ2-5|TRBV19
TGTGCCAGTAGTATTGGAGGGCGAGAGACCCAGTACTTC
CASSIGGRETQYF
>TRBD1|few|TRBJ1-4|TRBV7-9
TGTGCCAGCAGTCCCTCCGGGACAGGATTAGAAAAACTGTTTTTT
CASSPSGTGLEKLFF
>.|few|TRBJ1-3|TRBV7-9
TGTGCCAGCAGCCCCAATCAGGGTATTAAATCTGGAAACACCATATATTTT
CASSPNQGIKSGNTIYF
>TRBD1|.|TRBJ2-1|TRBV5-1
TGCGCCAGCGGCTCGACAGGGGGAGTACCCTACAATGAGCAGTTCTTC
CASGSTGGVPYNEQFF